The sequence of this TCR beta chain was determined in a study of beta chain features in type 1 diabetes. General study points: A potential influence of HLA type upon TCRB rearrangement remained unresolved herein. Among patients with Type 1 diabetes, TCRB CDR3s were moderately but significantly shorter in every one of the four CD4+ subsets.

The V end was cut by 2 bases, the J end by 7 bases, with 13 bases between. The CDR3 is made up of 14 amino acids. Germline CDR1 reads SGDLS; CDR2 reads YYNGEE. Of the isolated RNA, all was reverse transcribed, and so the sequenced material was expressed TCRB transcripts. Using immunoSEQ multiplex PCR, the repertoire was profiled, and TCRdb retains in-frame clones only, with some absent. The sample has fewer than 350,000 clones, over 14% seen once. This clone has only a few counts. Its target is unknown. This clonotype was sampled from a man between 18 and 29 years old with type 1 diabetes. This chain links TRBV9 with TRBJ2-1; D is uncertain. Source material: naive CD4+ T cells from blood. The CDR3 is CASSVNPPGNEQFF. In nucleotides, the CDR3 is TGTGCCAGCAGCGTGAACCCCCCGGGTAATGAGCAGTTCTTC.